This T cell receptor (beta chain) was sequenced for a study of blood T cells in healthy people across ages. Findings and limits, study-wide: Estimates of total diversity, which came from one million sequenced T cells, were considered to be underestimates.

CDR3 length equals 14 residues. PCR was performed a second time for about 7 to 12 cycles using a sample-barcoded 5' primer and a J-beta primer mix. TCRdb reprocessed the 5' RACE reads via MiXCR and lists one record per CDR3 protein. This repertoire shows around 800,000 distinct CDR3 sequences, 62% found once; its top ten account for 25% to 35%. This clonotype was detected only once. The antigen is not known. The specimen was blood. This clonotype was obtained from a man aged 25-45 years in good health. V and J are TRBV12-3 or TRBV12-4 and TRBJ2-1, with TRBD2 identical over 8 bases. The DNA end is more similar to TRBJ2-7, so the J call may be wrong. CDR3 nucleotide sequence: TGTGCCAGCAGTTCTCCTAGCGGGTACTACGAGCAGTACTTC. It translates to CASSSPSGYYEQYF.